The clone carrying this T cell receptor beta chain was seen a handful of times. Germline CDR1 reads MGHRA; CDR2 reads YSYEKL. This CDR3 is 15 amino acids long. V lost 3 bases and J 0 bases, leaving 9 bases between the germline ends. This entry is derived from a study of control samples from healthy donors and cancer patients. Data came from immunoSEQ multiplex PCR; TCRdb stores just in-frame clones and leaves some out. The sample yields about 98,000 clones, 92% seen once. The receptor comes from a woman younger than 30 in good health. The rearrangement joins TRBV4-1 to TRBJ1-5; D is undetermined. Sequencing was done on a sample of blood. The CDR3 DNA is TGCGCCAGCAGCCAGCACGAATCTAGCAATCAGCCCCAGCATTTT. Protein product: CASSQHESSNQPQHF.